These T cell receptor beta chains were read from a single sample in a study of T cells in localized non-small cell lung cancer. The method was immunoSEQ multiplex PCR; TCRdb's version includes in-frame clones alone and lacks a portion of them. The sample holds about 40,000 clones, 80% to 85% seen once. Sequenced here: peripheral blood mononuclear cells, sampled before any cancer treatment. The receptor set was obtained from a male donor aged 60 or over with stage II lung adenocarcinoma. Each CDR3 is given with its conserved first and last residue. The order of the fields is clone size, V gene, CDR3 length, J gene, D gene, CDR3 DNA, CDR3 protein. A D gene is named only where the DNA matches it firmly. Only some rows state a clone size, as once, few, many or a class for expanded clones.

>.|TRBV27|13|TRBJ1-1|.
TGTGCCAGCAGTTTGGTCCCGAACACTGAAGCTTTCTTT
CASSLVPNTEAFF
>.|TRBV5-1|15|TRBJ1-2|TRBD1
TGCGCCAGCAGCTTACTAGGGGACAGCCTATATGGCTACACCTTC
CASSLLGDSLYGYTF
>.|TRBV11-2|15|TRBJ2-1|.
TGTGCCAGCCACTTTCAGGGGGGCCGGGGGAATGAGCAGTTCTTC
CASHFQGGRGNEQFF
>few|TRBV19|14|TRBJ1-5|TRBD1
TGTGCCAGTAACAAAGACAGGGGTGGTCAGCCCCAGCATTTT
CASNKDRGGQPQHF
>.|TRBV11-2|13|TRBJ1-1|.
TGTGCCAGCAGCTTAGACTTGAACACTGAAGCTTTCTTT
CASSLDLNTEAFF
>.|TRBV10-3|15|TRBJ2-7|.
TGTGCCATCAGTGGGGCGGGGCTGAAGTCCTACGAGCAGTACTTC
CAISGAGLKSYEQYF
>few|TRBV30|13|TRBJ1-5|.
TGTGCCTGGAGTGTAGGGGGAAATCAGCCCCAGCATTTT
CAWSVGGNQPQHF
>.|TRBV7-2|16|TRBJ2-1|TRBD2
TGTGCCAGCAGCCCCCGACTAGCGGGAGGGGCCGATGAGCAGTTCTTC
CASSPRLAGGADEQFF
>.|TRBV19|17|TRBJ1-1|TRBD1
TGTGCCAGTAGTTTGACCGGGACAGGTAACATGAACACTGAAGCTTTCTTT
CASSLTGTGNMNTEAFF
>.|TRBV5-1|15|TRBJ1-3|.
TGCGCCAGCAGCTTGCGGGAAGGAACCGGAAACACCATATATTTT
CASSLREGTGNTIYF
>few|TRBV19|18|TRBJ2-2|TRBD2
TGTGCCAGTAGTTTCTACGGGGGACTAGCGGAGGTCCCCGGGGAGCTGTTTTTT
CASSFYGGLAEVPGELFF
>.|TRBV5-1|13|TRBJ2-1|.
TGCGCCAGCAGCTTGTGGCTAGAGGGTGAGCAGTTCTTC
CASSLWLEGEQFF
>.|TRBV7-2|14|TRBJ2-1|.
TGTGCCAGCAGCTGGGACTCCGCCTACAATGAGCAGTTCTTC
CASSWDSAYNEQFF
>.|TRBV30|15|TRBJ2-7|.
TGTGCCTGGAGGGACGGGTCCTTTTCTCGGTACGAGCAGTACTTC
CAWRDGSFSRYEQYF
>.|TRBV9|15|TRBJ2-1|TRBD2
TGTGCCAGCAGCGTAGGAAGCGGGAGAGGCGATGAGCAGTTCTTC
CASSVGSGRGDEQFF
>.|TRBV5-8|13|TRBJ1-2|.
TGTGCCAGCAGCTCTATCACGGGCCCAGGCTACACCTTC
CASSSITGPGYTF
>.|TRBV5-4|14|TRBJ2-5|.
TGTGCCAGCAGACATAACACCAGGGTAGAGACCCAGTACTTC
CASRHNTRVETQYF
>medium-sized|TRBV7-9|12|TRBJ2-1|.
TGTGCCAGCAGCTTGCCCCCAAACAACAGGTTCTTC
CASSLPPNNRFF
>.|TRBV2|10|TRBJ2-7|TRBD2
TGTGCCAGCAGCTTACTAGCGCACCACTTC
CASSLLAHHF
>few|TRBV4-1|15|TRBJ1-2|.
TGCGCCAGCAGCCAAGATCATGGATCTGCAGTCGGCTACACCTTC
CASSQDHGSAVGYTF
>.|TRBV5-6|14|TRBJ2-7|.
TGTGCCAGCAGCTGGGAAGTTTCTATCTACGAGCAGTACTTC
CASSWEVSIYEQYF
>.|TRBV28|15|TRBJ2-7|TRBD1
TGTGCCAGCAGCCCACAGGGGGTGAGCTCCTACGAGCAGTACTTC
CASSPQGVSSYEQYF
>.|TRBV18|15|TRBJ1-3|.
TGTGCCAGCTCAGGGGGGACGTCCTCTGGAAACGCCATATATTTT
CASSGGTSSGNAIYF
>.|TRBV27|14|TRBJ1-2|.
TGTGCCAGCAGTTTGTACGGGGGAAACTATGGCTACACCTTC
CASSLYGGNYGYTF
>.|TRBV10-3|17|TRBJ2-5|.
TGTGCCATCAGTGAGTCCCGGACAGTCCGTAGAGAGGAGACCCAGTACTTC
CAISESRTVRREETQYF
>.|TRBV27|13|TRBJ1-1|.
TGTGCCAGCAGGAGGGTTCCCAACACTGAAGCTTTCTTT
CASRRVPNTEAFF
>.|TRBV5-6|12|TRBJ1-1|TRBD1
TGTGCCAGCAACAGGGGGCTCACTGAAGCTTTCTTT
CASNRGLTEAFF
>.|TRBV27|14|TRBJ2-7|.
TGTGCCAGCAGTTTGGGCCCCCGGGCCTACGAGCAGTACTTC
CASSLGPRAYEQYF
>few|TRBV9|13|TRBJ1-2|.
TGTGCCAGCAGCGTTCTGGACAGTTCTGGCTACACCTTC
CASSVLDSSGYTF
>.|TRBV2|13|TRBJ1-5|.
TGTGCCAGCAGTGTAACGAGCAATCAGCCCCAGCATTTT
CASSVTSNQPQHF
>once|TRBV7-2|15|TRBJ2-1|.
TGTGCCAGCAGCCTCAGCAGTTTCTCCTACAATGAGCAGTTCTTC
CASSLSSFSYNEQFF
>.|TRBV7-9|16|TRBJ2-3|TRBD1
TGTGCCACTCCGGGACAGGGAGGTTTTAGCACAGATACGCAGTATTTT
CATPGQGGFSTDTQYF
>.|TRBV5-6|15|TRBJ1-1|.
TGTGCCAGCAGCTTGGGACGGGGGGCGGGTGGTGAAGCTTTCTTT
CASSLGRGAGGEAFF
>.|TRBV7-2|16|TRBJ2-1|TRBD2
TGTGCCAGCAGCTTAGCGGGGACTAGCGGGAGGAATGAGCAGTTCTTC
CASSLAGTSGRNEQFF
>.|TRBV30|11|TRBJ1-5|TRBD1
TGTGCCTGCCCTACAGGGGTGGCCCAGCATTTT
CACPTGVAQHF
>.|TRBV28|15|TRBJ2-6|.
TGTGCCAGCAGGAAGGAGATCTCTGGGGCCAACGTCCTGACTTTC
CASRKEISGANVLTF
>few|TRBV5-1|14|TRBJ2-2|.
TGCGCCAGCAGCGCCGGGACAAACACCGGGGAGCTGTTTTTT
CASSAGTNTGELFF
>.|TRBV13|16|TRBJ2-3|.
TGTGCCAGCAGCTTAGTGAGGCGGGAAACGGGAGATACGCAGTATTTT
CASSLVRRETGDTQYF
>once|TRBV7-9|11|TRBJ1-1|.
TGTGCCAGCAGCTTATCCACTGAAGCTTTCTTT
CASSLSTEAFF
>once|TRBV5-1|14|TRBJ2-7|.
TGCGCCAGCAGCTTGGAGGGCCCTAGTGACGAGCAGTACTTC
CASSLEGPSDEQYF
>.|TRBV5-1|15|TRBJ1-2|.
TGCGCCAGCAGCTTGTCACTGTCAACTAACTATGGCTACACCTTC
CASSLSLSTNYGYTF
>few|TRBV6-1|15|TRBJ2-7|.
TGTGCCAGCAGTGAACCCAGGCGTAACTCCTACGAGCAGTACTTC
CASSEPRRNSYEQYF
>few|TRBV10-3|12|TRBJ2-2|.
TGTGCCATGTCTACGAACACCGGGGAGCTGTTTTTT
CAMSTNTGELFF
>few|TRBV7-2|13|TRBJ1-5|.
TGTGCCAGCAGCCCTAGTAGCAATCAGCCCCAGCATTTT
CASSPSSNQPQHF
>few|TRBV7-8|13|TRBJ2-3|.
TGTGCCAGCAGCCGACTAGTGTCTGATACGCAGTATTTT
CASSRLVSDTQYF